Each of the 5 T cell receptor beta chains below was sequenced from the same sample in a study of OX40 agonist ivuxolimab in advanced cancers. Clones were sequenced by immunoSEQ multiplex PCR, and TCRdb holds only the in-frame ones, with some missing. Of some 48,000 clones listed, approximately 81% are singletons. The sequencing used CD4+ or CD8+ T cells sorted from blood, collected in a trial of the OX40 agonist ivuxolimab. The receptor set was obtained from an adult with an advanced solid tumor such as melanoma, head and neck, liver or kidney cancer.

V gene TRBV28 combines with J gene TRBJ1-1; D perhaps matches TRBD1 (5 bases). CDR1 is MDHEN and CDR2 is SYDVKM in the germline V gene. Trimming left V 5 bases short and J 11 bases short, with 15 bases between. There are 12 residues in the CDR3. The CDR3 DNA reads TGTGCCAGCAGTCGATGGGGCTTGAGGGCTTTCTTT. This sequence encodes CASSRWGLRAFF.

The chain combines TRBV27 with TRBJ1-4; D is possibly TRBD1 (6 bases). Trimming shortened V by 5 bases and J by 6 bases, and 13 bases separated the two germline ends. The CDR3 totals 14 residues. Germline V CDR1 and CDR2: MNHEY, SMNVEV (reference sequence). The CDR3 region has the DNA TGTGCCAGCAGTAGGGGGGGCGAGGATGAAAAACTGTTTTTT. Translation: CASSRGGEDEKLFF.

Here the CDR3 DNA reads TGCGCCAGCAGCCAAGAAGGTGGCGGGGGGGCGAACAATGAGCAGTTCTTC. Its protein is CASSQEGGGGANNEQFF. This chain connects TRBV4-1 to TRBJ2-1; 9 nucleotides align to TRBD2. The ends lost 0 bases at V and 5 bases at J; junction bases unmatched: 8. The CDR3 extends over 17 amino acids. In germline, CDR1 is MGHRA, CDR2 YSYEKL.

V usage is TRBV5-5 and J usage is TRBJ1-5; D uncertain. There are 11 residues in the CDR3. Germline lookup yields CDR1 SGHKS and CDR2 YYEKEE (reference sequence). Trimming shortened V by 3 bases and J by 9 bases, and 7 bases separated the two germline ends. This CDR3 is CASSSYPPQHF. Here the CDR3 DNA reads TGTGCCAGCAGCTCCTATCCGCCCCAGCATTTT.

V is TRBV5-3 and J is TRBJ2-7; D call uncertain. TRBV5-3 is labeled an ORF, and its function is uncertain. The CDR3 length is 12 residues. V was cut by 7 bases and J by 2 bases, with 10 bases left in between. This CDR3 is CARDPYTYEQYF. CDR3 nucleotides: TGTGCCAGAGATCCCTACACCTACGAGCAGTACTTC.